The next 7 T cell receptor beta chains were all read from a single sample in a study of control samples from healthy donors and cancer patients. Sequencing used immunoSEQ multiplex PCR; TCRdb keeps in-frame clones, though not all of them. The table shows around 90,000 clones, with 86% occurring only once. Source material: blood. Receptor source: a man aged 25 to 40 in good health.

The chain recombines TRBV5-1 with TRBJ1-1; D is ambiguous. V was shortened by 3 bases and J by 1 base, with 10 bases between the two germline ends. Germline CDR1 reads SGHRS; CDR2 reads YFSETQ. The CDR3 runs to 14 residues. The CDR3 coding sequence is TGCGCCAGCAGCTCGACCGGTCCGAACACTGAAGCTTTCTTT. It codes for CASSSTGPNTEAFF.

Regarding this clone: Germline and junction disagree at one end, which may indicate a read error. The chain recombines TRBV29-1 with TRBJ1-1; TRBD1 is a possible D gene (5 bases). The CDR3 has 12 amino acids. Germline V gives CDR1 SQVTM, CDR2 ANQGSEA. CDR3 in amino acids: CSVSGTTGETFF. CDR3 DNA: TGCAGCGTCTCCGGGACTACGGGTGAAACTTTCTTT.

The chain links TRBV30 to TRBJ1-4; unclear D gene. The CDR3 spans 12 residues. CDR1 and CDR2 from the germline V gene are GTSNPN and SVGIG (reference sequence). V lost 2 bases, J lost 8 bases, and 9 bases lay in between. The CDR3 DNA reads TGTGCCTGGAGTCGGCCGACCGAAAAACTGTTTTTT. It yields the protein CAWSRPTEKLFF. Full variable domain (outside the CDR3, taken from reference TRBV30 and TRBJ1-4): SQTIHQWPATLVQPVGSPLSLECTVEGTSNPNLYWYRQAAGRGLQLLFYSVGIGQISSEVPQNLSASRPQDRQFILSSKKLLLSDSGFYLCAWSRPTEKLFFGSGTQLSVL.

On this clone: This specimen includes other DNA sequences encoding the same CDR3. The genes are TRBV5-6 and TRBJ1-5; D perhaps matches TRBD1 (6 bases). The CDR3 extends over 19 amino acids. Germline V gene data show CDR1 as SGHDT and CDR2 as YYEEEE. V lost 4 bases and J lost 0, with 23 bases in between. The CDR3 is CASSGRGHLRRYSNQPQHF. In DNA form, the CDR3 reads TGTGCCAGCAGCGGCAGGGGACACCTGAGACGCTATAGCAATCAGCCCCAGCATTTT.

The chain employs TRBV10-1 and TRBJ2-3; a possible D gene is TRBD1 (6 bases). V lost 4 bases and J lost 6, with 11 bases in between. The CDR3 totals 13 residues. Germline V gene data show CDR1 as WNHNN and CDR2 as SYGVQD (reference sequence). CDR3 sequence: CASSVTGWDTQYF. The CDR3 nucleotides are TGCGCCAGCAGTGTAACAGGGTGGGATACGCAGTATTTT.

The chain joins TRBV6-2 or TRBV6-3 to TRBJ2-7; D is ambiguous. The CDR3 runs 13 residues. Per germline, CDR1 MNHEY and CDR2 SVGEGT. The V gene lost 2 bases and the J gene lost 3 bases, with 8 bases spanning the gap. CDR3 amino acids: CASSYQAHYEQYF. CDR3 DNA sequence: TGTGCCAGCAGTTACCAGGCTCACTACGAGCAGTACTTC.

This clone was detected a few times. This chain uses TRBV5-6 with TRBJ2-3; D uncertain. Germline lookup yields CDR1 SGHDT and CDR2 YYEEEE. Trimming shortened V by 5 bases and J by 2 bases, and 12 bases separated the two germline ends. This CDR3 spans 14 amino acids. As DNA, the CDR3 is TGTGCCAGCAGACCTCCGATGAACACAGATACGCAGTATTTT. Amino acid sequence: CASRPPMNTDTQYF.